These T cell receptor beta chains were read from a single sample in a study of T cell responses to AZD1222 COVID-19 vaccine. Profiled with immunoSEQ multiplex PCR; TCRdb holds only in-frame clones, not every one. The data contain roughly 53,000 clones, approximately 85% of them singletons. The material was peripheral blood, obtained on day 0 of MenACWY control vaccination. These receptors were taken from an adult in good health. Each CDR3 is given with its conserved first and last residue. Each record gives: clone size, D gene, V gene, J gene, CDR3 protein, CDR3 DNA. A D gene is named only where the DNA matches it firmly. Rows may omit the clone size; those that give it use once, few, many or a size class.

-	-	TRBV6-5	TRBJ2-7	CASSLKNYEQYF	TGTGCCAGCAGCCTCAAGAATTACGAGCAGTACTTC
-	-	TRBV7-9	TRBJ1-5	CASSLDTLGGNQPQHF	TGTGCCAGCAGCTTAGACACCTTAGGGGGCAATCAGCCCCAGCATTTT
once	-	TRBV6-2/TRBV6-3	TRBJ2-2	CASSYDTVHTGELFF	TGTGCCAGCAGTTACGATACAGTTCACACCGGGGAGCTGTTTTTT
-	TRBD1	TRBV19	TRBJ2-3	CASRRTGDSQTEQYF	TGTGCCAGTAGGAGGACAGGAGATTCACAGACGGAGCAGTATTTT
-	-	TRBV6-5	TRBJ1-5	CASSRTVNQPQHF	TGTGCCAGCAGCCGGACAGTCAATCAGCCCCAGCATTTT
-	TRBD1	TRBV5-1	TRBJ2-7	CASSLAGQAYEQYF	TGCGCCAGCAGCTTGGCGGGACAGGCCTACGAGCAGTACTTC
-	-	TRBV4-3	TRBJ2-1	CASSQDRYSYNEQFF	TGCGCCAGCAGCCAAGATAGGTACTCCTACAATGAGCAGTTCTTC
-	TRBD2	TRBV10-1	TRBJ2-3	CASSESGTSEDTQYF	TGCGCCAGCAGTGAGTCTGGGACTAGCGAGGATACGCAGTATTTT
-	-	TRBV6-1	TRBJ2-7	CASSEAKGLEQYF	TGTGCCAGCAGTGAAGCGAAGGGACTCGAGCAGTACTTC
once	-	TRBV28	TRBJ2-7	CASTVPSGTSYEQYF	TGTGCCAGCACTGTCCCTTCGGGAACCTCCTACGAGCAGTACTTC
-	-	TRBV19	TRBJ1-2	CASSMAGLESGYTF	TGTGCCAGTAGTATGGCAGGGTTAGAAAGTGGCTACACCTTC
-	TRBD2	TRBV3-1/TRBV3-2	TRBJ2-3	CASSSNGGGSSGRELSTDTQYF	TGTGCCAGCAGTTCCAACGGGGGGGGATCTAGCGGGAGGGAGTTGAGCACAGATACGCAGTATTTT
-	-	TRBV30	TRBJ1-2	CAWVPDRKANYGYTF	TGTGCCTGGGTCCCCGACAGGAAAGCTAACTATGGCTACACCTTC
few	TRBD1	TRBV7-3	TRBJ1-1	CASSLYGQGKGTEAFF	TGTGCCAGCAGCTTATATGGACAGGGGAAGGGGACTGAAGCTTTCTTT
-	-	TRBV7-2	TRBJ1-5	CASSPPSGYQPQHF	TGTGCCAGCAGCCCACCGTCCGGGTATCAGCCCCAGCATTTT
few	-	TRBV4-2	TRBJ2-1	CASSPGTDPYNEQFF	TGTGCCAGCAGCCCCGGAACCGACCCATACAATGAGCAGTTCTTC
-	-	TRBV28	TRBJ1-2	CASSLKGFSGYTF	TGTGCCAGCAGTTTAAAGGGGTTTTCTGGCTACACCTTC
-	TRBD2	TRBV6-5	TRBJ2-1	CASSPRDYTYNEQFF	TGTGCCAGCAGTCCCCGGGACTATACCTACAATGAGCAGTTCTTC
-	-	TRBV6-5	TRBJ1-2	CASSQGDGYTF	TGTGCCAGCAGCCAGGGTGATGGCTACACCTTC